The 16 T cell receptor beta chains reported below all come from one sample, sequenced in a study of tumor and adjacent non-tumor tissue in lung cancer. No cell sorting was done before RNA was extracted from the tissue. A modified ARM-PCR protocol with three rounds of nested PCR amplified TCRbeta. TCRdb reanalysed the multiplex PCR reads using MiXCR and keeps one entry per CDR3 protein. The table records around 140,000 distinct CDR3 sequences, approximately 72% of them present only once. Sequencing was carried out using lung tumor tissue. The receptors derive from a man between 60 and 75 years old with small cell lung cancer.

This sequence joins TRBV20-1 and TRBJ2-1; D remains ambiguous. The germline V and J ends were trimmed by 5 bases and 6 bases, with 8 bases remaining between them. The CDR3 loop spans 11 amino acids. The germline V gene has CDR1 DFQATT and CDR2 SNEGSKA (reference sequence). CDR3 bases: TGCAGTGCTCCCTGGCGCAATGAGCAGTTCTTC. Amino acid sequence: CSAPWRNEQFF.

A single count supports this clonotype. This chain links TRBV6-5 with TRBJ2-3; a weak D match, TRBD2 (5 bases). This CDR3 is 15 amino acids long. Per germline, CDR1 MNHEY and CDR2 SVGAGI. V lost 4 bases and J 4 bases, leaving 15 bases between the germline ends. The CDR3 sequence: CASSLTSTSSDTQYF. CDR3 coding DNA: TGTGCCAGCAGTTTAACTTCAACTAGTTCAGATACGCAGTATTTT.

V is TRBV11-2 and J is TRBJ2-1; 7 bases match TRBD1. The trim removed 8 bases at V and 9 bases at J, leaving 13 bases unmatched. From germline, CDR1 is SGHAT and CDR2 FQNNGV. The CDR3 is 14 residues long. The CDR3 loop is CASARTGTDSEQFF. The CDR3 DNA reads TGTGCCAGCGCGCGTACCGGGACAGACAGTGAGCAGTTCTTC.

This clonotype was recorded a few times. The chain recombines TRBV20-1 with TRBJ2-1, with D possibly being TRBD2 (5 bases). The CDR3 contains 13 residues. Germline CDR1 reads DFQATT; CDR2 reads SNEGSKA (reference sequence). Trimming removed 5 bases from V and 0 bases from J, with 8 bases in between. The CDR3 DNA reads TGCAGTGCTCAGCGGAGCTCCTACAATGAGCAGTTCTTC. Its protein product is CSAQRSSYNEQFF.

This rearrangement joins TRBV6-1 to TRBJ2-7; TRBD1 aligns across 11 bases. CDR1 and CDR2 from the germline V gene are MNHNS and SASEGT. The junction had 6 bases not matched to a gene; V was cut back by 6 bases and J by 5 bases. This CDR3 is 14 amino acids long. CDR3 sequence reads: CASSDGTGGHEQYV. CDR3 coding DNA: TGTGCCAGCAGCGACGGGACAGGGGGTCACGAGCAGTACGTC.

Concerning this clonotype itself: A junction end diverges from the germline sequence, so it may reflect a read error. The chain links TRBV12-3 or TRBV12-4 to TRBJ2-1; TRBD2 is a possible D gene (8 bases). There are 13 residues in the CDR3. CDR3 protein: CASSLVRGDSPIF. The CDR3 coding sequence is TGTGCCAGCAGTTTAGTGCGGGGGGACAGCCCGATCTTC.

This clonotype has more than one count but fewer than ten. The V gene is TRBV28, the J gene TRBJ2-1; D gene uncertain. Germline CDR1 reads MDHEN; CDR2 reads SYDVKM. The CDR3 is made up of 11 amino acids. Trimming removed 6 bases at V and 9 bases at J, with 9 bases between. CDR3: CASSRLREQFF. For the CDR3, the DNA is TGTGCCAGCAGCCGACTGCGTGAGCAGTTCTTC.

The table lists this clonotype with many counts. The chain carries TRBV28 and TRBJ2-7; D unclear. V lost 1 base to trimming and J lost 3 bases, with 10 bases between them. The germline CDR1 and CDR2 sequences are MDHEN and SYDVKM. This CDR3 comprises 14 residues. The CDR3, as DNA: TGTGCCAGCAGTTTATTGGACGGTTACTACGAGCAGTACTTC. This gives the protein CASSLLDGYYEQYF.

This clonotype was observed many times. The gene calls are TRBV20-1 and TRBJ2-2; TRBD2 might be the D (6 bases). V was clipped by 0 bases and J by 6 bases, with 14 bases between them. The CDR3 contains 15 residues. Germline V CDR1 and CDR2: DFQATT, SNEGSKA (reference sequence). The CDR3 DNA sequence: TGCAGTGCTAGAGAAGCAACGGGAGAGGCCGGGGAGCTGTTTTTT. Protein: CSAREATGEAGELFF.

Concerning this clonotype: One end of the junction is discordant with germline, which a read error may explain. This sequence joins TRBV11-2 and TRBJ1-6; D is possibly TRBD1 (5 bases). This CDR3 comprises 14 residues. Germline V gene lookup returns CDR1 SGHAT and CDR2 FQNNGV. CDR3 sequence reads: CTSGLPGTNSPLHF. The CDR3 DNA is TGTACCAGCGGCTTACCGGGGACTAATTCACCCCTCCACTTT.

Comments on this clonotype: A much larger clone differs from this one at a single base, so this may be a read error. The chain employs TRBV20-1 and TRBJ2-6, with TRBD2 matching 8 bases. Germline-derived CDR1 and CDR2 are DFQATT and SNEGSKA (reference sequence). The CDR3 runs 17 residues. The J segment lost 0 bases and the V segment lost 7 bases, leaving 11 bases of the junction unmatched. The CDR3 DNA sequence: TGCAGTGGTAGGGATCTAGCGGGCTTCTCTGGGGCCAACGTCCTGACTTTC. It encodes CSGRDLAGFSGANVLTF.

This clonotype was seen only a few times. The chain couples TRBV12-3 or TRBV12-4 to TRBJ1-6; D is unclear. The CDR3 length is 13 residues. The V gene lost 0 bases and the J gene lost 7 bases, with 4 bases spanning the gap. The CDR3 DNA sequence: TGTGCCAGCAGTTTAGCGCAAAATTCACCCCTCCACTTT. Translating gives CASSLAQNSPLHF.

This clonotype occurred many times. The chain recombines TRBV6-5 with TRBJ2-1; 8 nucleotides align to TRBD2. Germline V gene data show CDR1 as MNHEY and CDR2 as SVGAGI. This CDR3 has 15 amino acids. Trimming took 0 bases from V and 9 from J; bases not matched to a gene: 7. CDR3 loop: CASSYSAGGSGEQFF. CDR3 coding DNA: TGTGCCAGCAGTTACTCGGCGGGAGGCAGTGGTGAGCAGTTCTTC.

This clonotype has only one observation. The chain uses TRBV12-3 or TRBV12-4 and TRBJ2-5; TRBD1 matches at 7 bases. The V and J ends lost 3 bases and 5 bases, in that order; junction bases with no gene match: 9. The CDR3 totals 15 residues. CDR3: CASSLGKTGDETQYF. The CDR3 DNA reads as TGTGCCAGCAGTTTGGGGAAAACAGGGGACGAGACCCAGTACTTC.

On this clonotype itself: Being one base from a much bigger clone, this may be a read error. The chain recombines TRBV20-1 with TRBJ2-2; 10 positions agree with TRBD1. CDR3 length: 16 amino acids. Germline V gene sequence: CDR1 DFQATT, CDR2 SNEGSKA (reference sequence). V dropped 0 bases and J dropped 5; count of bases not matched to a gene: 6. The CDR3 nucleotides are TGCAGTGCTAGAGATCGGACAGGGGGACAGACCGGGGAGCTGTTTTTT. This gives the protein CSARDRTGGQTGELFF.

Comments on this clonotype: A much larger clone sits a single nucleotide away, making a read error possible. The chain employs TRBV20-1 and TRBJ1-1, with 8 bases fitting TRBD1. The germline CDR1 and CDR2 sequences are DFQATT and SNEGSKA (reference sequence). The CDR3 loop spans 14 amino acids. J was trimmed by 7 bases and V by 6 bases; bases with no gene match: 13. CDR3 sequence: CSASTGTGSVEAFF. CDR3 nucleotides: TGCAGTGCCAGTACAGGGACAGGATCTGTTGAAGCTTTCTTT.